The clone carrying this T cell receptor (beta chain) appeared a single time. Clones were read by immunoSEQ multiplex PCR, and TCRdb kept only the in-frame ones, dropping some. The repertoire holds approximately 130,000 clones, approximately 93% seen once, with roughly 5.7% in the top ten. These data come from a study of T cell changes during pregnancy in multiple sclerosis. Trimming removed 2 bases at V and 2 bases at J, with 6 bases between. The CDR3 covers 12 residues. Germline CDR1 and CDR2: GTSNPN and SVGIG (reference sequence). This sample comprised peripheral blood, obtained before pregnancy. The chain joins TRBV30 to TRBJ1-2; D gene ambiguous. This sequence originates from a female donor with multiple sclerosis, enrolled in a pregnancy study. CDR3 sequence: CAWSSVNYGYTF. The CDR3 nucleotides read TGTGCCTGGAGTTCCGTCAACTATGGCTACACCTTC.